The sequence of this TCR beta chain was determined in a study of beta chain features in type 1 diabetes. The single heparinised draw taken from each donor contained about 100 mL of blood on average. Isolation of CD4+ naive, central memory, regulatory and stem cell-like memory cells was achieved by sorting via CD45RO/CCR7/CD25/CD127/CD95/CD27. Once sorted, every population was more than 95% pure. J lost 3 bases, V lost 5 bases, and 7 bases had no gene match. Germline V lookup: CDR1 MDHEN, CDR2 SYDVKM. CDR3 length: 14 residues. This clone turned up a few times. Antigen: not known. TCRB transcripts that were expressed got sequenced, as all of the isolated RNA had been reverse transcribed. The protocol was immunoSEQ multiplex PCR, while the TCRdb copy is restricted to in-frame clones and leaves out a portion. The table lists 95,000 to 150,000 clones, approximately 16% of them singletons, with over 2% in the top ten.

The study, taken as a whole, reports: Shorter templates may be favored by PCR, equally so in patients and controls. People with Type 1 diabetes carried modestly yet significantly shorter TCRB CDR3s in all four CD4+ subsets.

V and J are TRBV28 and TRBJ2-7; 7 positions agree with TRBD1. The receptor comes from a man aged 25-40 years with type 1 diabetes. Sequencing was carried out using central memory CD4+ T cells from blood. In nucleotides, the CDR3 is TGTGCCAGCAGTACGAGACAGGGCTTCTACGAGCAGTACTTC. Its translation is CASSTRQGFYEQYF.